This is a list of T cell receptor beta chains from one sample in a study of identical twins. TCRdb reanalysed the 5' RACE reads using MiXCR and keeps one entry per CDR3 protein. This repertoire shows 400,000 to 550,000 distinct CDR3 sequences, roughly an eighth found once; its top ten account for 0.98%. The data were also submitted as part of a second study, on yellow fever vaccine responses in identical twins.

Sequenced input: CD4+ T cells sorted from blood. Receptors were obtained from a woman under 30 in good health. The CDR3 runs from the conserved cysteine through the conserved F or W.

TRBV7-8	TRBJ2-5	CASSLGYSIQETQYF
TRBV7-8	TRBJ2-7	CASSRRTEYEQYF
TRBV7-2	TRBJ2-5	CASRPGTSGSKETQYF
TRBV28	TRBJ2-2	CASSFGRANTGELFF
TRBV15	TRBJ1-4	CATSRDPRRTGGNEKLFF
TRBV7-2	TRBJ1-2	CASSLAGTARGYTF
TRBV4-2	TRBJ2-3	CASSQGGTSGTQYF
TRBV6-1	TRBJ2-1	CASSVRDRGGYNEQFF
TRBV7-2	TRBJ2-3	CASSPTSGGNTDTQYF
TRBV12-3/TRBV12-4	TRBJ1-2	CASSRDSYGYTF
TRBV2	TRBJ1-6	CASSTGGSSPLHF
TRBV4-3	TRBJ2-3	CASSQDWGADTQYF
TRBV29-1	TRBJ1-1	CSVGRANTEAFF
TRBV12-3/TRBV12-4	TRBJ2-5	CASSQRGGLETQYF
TRBV3-1	TRBJ1-1	CASRVDGAAISEAFF
TRBV5-1	TRBJ2-2	CASSLRPSTGELFF
TRBV5-6	TRBJ2-3	CASSLVREGDTQYF
TRBV2	TRBJ2-5	CASSEFRAQETQYF
TRBV7-2	TRBJ2-5	CASSPGGTSGGQETQYF
TRBV6-1	TRBJ2-7	CASFGGNNPYEQYF
TRBV23-1	TRBJ2-2	CASGTRDRGLTNTGELFF
TRBV12-3/TRBV12-4	TRBJ2-7	CASSPYGPSGSYEQYF
TRBV7-3	TRBJ2-2	CASSIHRTSGGPYTGELFF
TRBV9	TRBJ2-1	CASSRTLSENNEQFF
TRBV2	TRBJ2-1	CASGRVTGGPRGNEQFF
TRBV5-1	TRBJ2-7	CASSLKGGGPSYEQYF
TRBV6-1	TRBJ2-1	CASSPGGLAGADEQFF
TRBV5-1	TRBJ2-3	CASREGDTQYF
TRBV12-3/TRBV12-4	TRBJ2-7	CASRTVGGGEQYF
TRBV7-8	TRBJ2-7	CASSGVVSYEQYF
TRBV6-2/TRBV6-3	TRBJ2-1	CASRGDSYNEQFF
TRBV4-3	TRBJ1-4	CASSQDYGEKLFF
TRBV11-1	TRBJ2-6	CASSRMLGGLSSGANVLTF
TRBV10-3	TRBJ2-1	CAISGSGGPLYNEQFF
TRBV18	TRBJ2-7	CASSSGTSGRMYEQYF
TRBV12-3/TRBV12-4	TRBJ2-1	CASSLQGTGPYNEQFF
TRBV18	TRBJ2-3	CASSPNQGYADTQYF
TRBV20-1	TRBJ2-7	CSASERTAYEQYF
TRBV5-1	TRBJ2-3	CASSLDLADTQYF
TRBV7-2	TRBJ2-7	CASSVTSVNYEQYF
TRBV6-2/TRBV6-3	TRBJ1-5	CASSPYNQPQHF
TRBV20-1	TRBJ2-7	CSARVASSYEQYF
TRBV24-1	TRBJ2-7	CATSDPGQRYELYF
TRBV20-1	TRBJ2-4	CSLPTRFGIQYF
TRBV12-3/TRBV12-4	TRBJ1-3	CASQPGQGAGSGNTIYF
TRBV10-3	TRBJ2-1	CAIRQGNEQFF
TRBV5-6	TRBJ2-3	CASSFWTSGTDTQYF
TRBV21-1	TRBJ2-2	CASLRGSASNTGELFF
TRBV18	TRBJ2-5	CASSPQGAETQYF
TRBV19	TRBJ2-1	CASSKGATYNEQFF
TRBV7-9	TRBJ1-1	CASSLGVRAFF
TRBV4-2	TRBJ2-1	CASSQDPLVTNEQFF